This T cell receptor beta chain was sequenced in a study of a mutant IDH1 vaccine in newly diagnosed glioma. About the study: Mean patient age was about 40 years; 62.5% were male and roughly 38% female. Most patients had radiochemotherapy with temozolomide before enrollment; others had one alone. Notes on the study in general: Pseudoprogression apparently lacked any relation to changes in top peripheral T cell clonotypes.

Regarding this clone: What it recognizes is unknown.

Germline V gene sequence: CDR1 MGHRA, CDR2 YSYEKL. This CDR3 comprises 17 residues. V was shortened by 3 bases and J by 0 bases, with 17 bases between the two germline ends. Noted time point: week 47, end of study. Every vaccine dose comprised 300 ug of mutant IDH1 20-mer peptide plus topical imiquimod. The donor cohort comprised cases of new WHO grade 3 or 4 IDH1-mutant, ATRX-lost astrocytoma. The protocol was immunoSEQ multiplex PCR, while the TCRdb copy is restricted to in-frame clones and leaves out a portion. Of tens of thousands of clones listed, around four fifths are singletons. The V gene is TRBV4-1, the J gene TRBJ2-5, with D perhaps matching TRBD2 (7 bases). The sample in question was PBMCs, obtained from a glioma patient whose treatment included an IDH1 peptide vaccine. The origin of this receptor is a young man with glioma. The CDR3 loop is CASSQEGGGTYQETQYF. CDR3 DNA sequence: TGCGCCAGCAGCCAGGAGGGAGGGGGTACGTACCAAGAGACCCAGTACTTC.